This is a list of T cell receptor beta chains from one sample in a study of regulatory T cells in long-lasting Graves disease. Each CDR3 protein gets one entry after TCRdb re-called the multiplex PCR reads with MiXCR. The sample includes approximately 350,000 distinct CDR3 sequences, roughly 10% of them seen just once. This same sample was also taken into another study, of T cells in Graves' hyperthyroidism and ophthalmopathy.

Sample: peripheral blood mononuclear cells (PBMCs), taken at new diagnosis, from a patient treated with antithyroid drugs. The origin of the receptors is a woman aged 18-29 years with Graves disease. Each CDR3 is given with its conserved first and last residue. A D gene is named only where the DNA matches it firmly. The size of a clone is reported for some rows only, either as once, few or many, or as a class for expanded clones.

>few|TRBJ2-5|TRBV19|TRBD2
TGTGCCAGTAGTGTTCGGGGGGGGCGAGAGACCCAGTACTTC
CASSVRGGRETQYF
>many|TRBJ2-2|TRBV7-3|-
TGTGCCAGCAGCTTAATATCCGGGTCCGGGGAGCTGTTTTTT
CASSLISGSGELFF
>many|TRBJ1-1|TRBV12-5|-
TGTGCTAGTGGGTTTGGTACATTCGGACAGCCGAGTGGTGAAGCTTTCTTT
CASGFGTFGQPSGEAFF
>many|TRBJ1-2|TRBV12-3/TRBV12-4|-
TGTGCCAGCAGTCCCCGACAGCATGGCTACACCTTC
CASSPRQHGYTF
>-|TRBJ1-1|TRBV7-2|-
TGTGCCAGCAGCTTCGTAGGCGGGTTGAACACTGAAGCTTTCTTT
CASSFVGGLNTEAFF
>many|TRBJ2-3|TRBV7-9|TRBD2
TGTGCCAGCAGCTACGGACTAGTGGGCCACACAGATACGCAGTATTTT
CASSYGLVGHTDTQYF
>many|TRBJ1-5|TRBV27|-
TGTGCCAGCAGTAATCAGGGGTATCAGCCCCAGCATTTT
CASSNQGYQPQHF
>many|TRBJ1-1|TRBV20-1|-
TGCAGTGCTAAAGACAGCTGGGTGTCTGAAGCTTTCTTT
CSAKDSWVSEAFF
>-|TRBJ2-1|TRBV7-8|TRBD2
TGTGCCAGCAGCTTAGTTGCGGGAGGGTCCCATGAGCAGTTCTTC
CASSLVAGGSHEQFF
>once|TRBJ2-2|TRBV9|-
TGTGCCAGCAGCGAGTTCCCGAACACCGGGGAGCTGTTTTTT
CASSEFPNTGELFF
>few|TRBJ2-2|TRBV29-1|-
TGCAGCGTTGTCCGTCCCACCGGGGAGCTGTTTTTT
CSVVRPTGELFF
>many|TRBJ2-2|TRBV3-1|-
TGTGCCAGCAGCCATCCGACCGACACCGGGGAGCTGTTTTTT
CASSHPTDTGELFF
>-|TRBJ1-4|TRBV7-2|-
TGTGCCAGCAGCGGAACAGGACCTAATGAAAAACTGTTTTTT
CASSGTGPNEKLFF
>many|TRBJ2-7|TRBV27|-
TGTGCCAGCAGTCCGGGCTATATTACCGACGAGCAGTACTTC
CASSPGYITDEQYF
>many|TRBJ2-7|TRBV7-2|TRBD1
TGTGCCAGCAGCAAGACAGGGGGCATCGACGAGCAGTACTTC
CASSKTGGIDEQYF
>many|TRBJ2-3|TRBV5-1|TRBD2
TGCGCCAGCAGCTTGGTCCTGACTAGCGGGGACACAGATACGCAGTATTTT
CASSLVLTSGDTDTQYF
>-|TRBJ1-3|TRBV7-2|-
TGTGCCAGCAGCCCAAGAGCAATCCTCTCTGGAAACACCATATATTTT
CASSPRAILSGNTIYF
>many|TRBJ1-2|TRBV11-2|TRBD1
TGTGCCAGCAGCCCAAGTCCGACAGGGGGTGGCTACACCTTC
CASSPSPTGGGYTF
>-|TRBJ2-1|TRBV7-3|-
TGTGCCAGCAGCTTAAATACAAGGAATGAGCAGTTCTTC
CASSLNTRNEQFF
>many|TRBJ2-1|TRBV27|-
TGTGCCAGCAGTTTAGAAGGGACACGCTACAATGAGCAGTTCTTC
CASSLEGTRYNEQFF
>many|TRBJ2-7|TRBV11-2|-
TGTGCCAGCAGCTTAGCGACCCTAGCGTTCTCCTACGAGCAGTACTTC
CASSLATLAFSYEQYF
>few|TRBJ2-2|TRBV7-2|-
TGTGCCAGCAGCTTAGCCCCAATGTGGACTGGGAACACCGGGGAGCTGTTTTTT
CASSLAPMWTGNTGELFF
>once|TRBJ1-1|TRBV7-9|-
TGTGCCAGCAGCCATGTCGCGACTTTGGGTACTGAAGCTTTCTTT
CASSHVATLGTEAFF
>many|TRBJ2-3|TRBV20-1|-
TGCAGTGCCGAACCAGGGGCGGGCACAGATACGCAGTATTTT
CSAEPGAGTDTQYF
>-|TRBJ1-4|TRBV5-1|TRBD1
TGCGCCAGCAGCTGGACAGGGGAAGAAAAACTGTTTTTT
CASSWTGEEKLFF
>-|TRBJ2-7|TRBV6-2/TRBV6-3|-
TGTGCCAGCAGTATTCTTCCCTCCTACGAGCAGTACTTC
CASSILPSYEQYF
>many|TRBJ1-4|TRBV12-3/TRBV12-4|-
TGTGCCAGCCGCGAACAGGGCGGAAGGGAAAAACTGTTTTTT
CASREQGGREKLFF
>many|TRBJ2-7|TRBV7-9|TRBD2
TGTGCCAGCAGCCGTGGGGCGGGGGGCTTTGGAGAGCAGTACTTC
CASSRGAGGFGEQYF
>few|TRBJ1-6|TRBV5-7|-
TGTGCCAGCAGCTTGGAGACCATCAACAGGTCACCCCTCCACTTT
CASSLETINRSPLHF
>many|TRBJ1-5|TRBV28|-
TGTGCCAGCAGTTTACGGGGGTGGGGGAATCAGCCCCAGCATTTT
CASSLRGWGNQPQHF
>-|TRBJ2-3|TRBV25-1|TRBD1
TGTGCCAGCAGTGAGGACAGGGCAGATACGCAGTATTTT
CASSEDRADTQYF
>many|TRBJ1-3|TRBV7-2|-
TGTGCCAGCAGCCCGTCGAGGGCTGGAAACACCATATATTTT
CASSPSRAGNTIYF
>many|TRBJ1-5|TRBV7-8|-
TGTGCCAGCAGCTTAGTCGGGGCTTTCGGCAATCAGCCCCAGCATTTT
CASSLVGAFGNQPQHF
>-|TRBJ2-1|TRBV27|-
TGTGCCAGCAGTTTCCCTCCGGGACCGGGAGTTGTTGAGCAGTTCTTC
CASSFPPGPGVVEQFF
>few|TRBJ1-2|TRBV29-1|TRBD1
TGCAGCGTTTGGTGGACAGGAGTTTATGGCTACACCTTC
CSVWWTGVYGYTF
>-|TRBJ2-4|TRBV20-1|TRBD2
TGCAGTGCTAGAGTCCTTCCGGGAGGGGGACCCGGAAACATTCAGTACTTC
CSARVLPGGGPGNIQYF
>many|TRBJ2-3|TRBV19|TRBD1
TGTGCCAGTAGTATAACAGGGGGCTCGGGCTCAGATACGCAGTATTTT
CASSITGGSGSDTQYF
>-|TRBJ1-5|TRBV6-2/TRBV6-3|-
TGTGCCAGCTGGGGGTCCCCCAATCAGCCCCAGCATTTT
CASWGSPNQPQHF
>-|TRBJ2-3|TRBV18|TRBD2
TGTGCCAGCTCATCGGGACTAGCGGGAGCCGAAGATACGCAGTATTTT
CASSSGLAGAEDTQYF
>-|TRBJ2-5|TRBV24-1|-
TGTGCCACCAGTGAACGGGCGGACCAAGAGACCCAGTACTTC
CATSERADQETQYF
>many|TRBJ1-1|TRBV6-2/TRBV6-3|TRBD1
TGTGCCAGCAGGATGGGACAGCGGACTGAAGCTTTCTTT
CASRMGQRTEAFF
>many|TRBJ2-1|TRBV9|TRBD2
TGTGCCAGCAGCGCTAGCGGGAGAGGAGGTGAGCAGTTCTTC
CASSASGRGGEQFF
>-|TRBJ2-2|TRBV6-2/TRBV6-3|TRBD2
TGTGCCAGCAGTTACGGGGCTAGCGGGAGTTCTAACACCGGGGAGCTGTTTTTT
CASSYGASGSSNTGELFF
>-|TRBJ1-1|TRBV7-3|-
TGTGCCAGCAGCTTCCAGGTCTCCACTGAAGCTTTCTTT
CASSFQVSTEAFF
>many|TRBJ1-2|TRBV7-9|TRBD1
TGTGCCAGCAGCCCTGGACAGGGCGATGGCTACACCTTC
CASSPGQGDGYTF
>many|TRBJ1-1|TRBV30|-
TGTGCCTGGAGTCCTCGAGCAGGGTCGGCTGAAGCTTTCTTT
CAWSPRAGSAEAFF
>few|TRBJ2-3|TRBV7-9|TRBD2
TGTGCCAGCAGCCTCGGCGCGGCGGGGGGATACTATTTT
CASSLGAAGGYYF
>-|TRBJ2-7|TRBV2|TRBD1
TGTGCCAGCAGTAAACTTGGACAGGGGGCGCGCGACGAGCAGTACTTC
CASSKLGQGARDEQYF
>many|TRBJ2-3|TRBV7-8|TRBD2
TGTGCCAGCGGCCTGGGACTAGCGAACACAGATACGCAGTATTTT
CASGLGLANTDTQYF
>many|TRBJ2-3|TRBV7-2|-
TGTGCCAGCAGCCGTGGGCGGCGGGACCAAAGCTATACGCAGTATTTT
CASSRGRRDQSYTQYF
>-|TRBJ1-1|TRBV19|-
TGTGTCAGTAGTGGGCAAGGGCTACCCCTGAACACTGAAGCTTTCTTT
CVSSGQGLPLNTEAFF
>many|TRBJ2-1|TRBV28|TRBD2
TGTGCCAGCAGCCCGGGAGGGACCAATGAGCAGTTCTTC
CASSPGGTNEQFF
>many|TRBJ2-3|TRBV12-3/TRBV12-4|TRBD1
TGTGCCAGCAGTACAGGGGAAGGAACAGATACGCAGTATTTT
CASSTGEGTDTQYF
>many|TRBJ2-1|TRBV29-1|-
TGCAGCGTTGAGGGTGAGACAGAGGGGTTCTACAATGAGCAGTTCTTC
CSVEGETEGFYNEQFF
>many|TRBJ1-1|TRBV6-1|TRBD1
TGTGCCAGCAGTGCTGACAGGGGCTGGACTGAAGCTTTCTTT
CASSADRGWTEAFF
>many|TRBJ2-1|TRBV2|-
TGTGCCAGCAGACAACGAGACGAAAGCTACAATGAGCAGTTCTTC
CASRQRDESYNEQFF